These 25 T cell receptor beta chains were all obtained from the same sample, sequenced in a study of shared clonotypes between healthy human individuals. Method: immunoSEQ multiplex PCR; TCRdb's copy keeps in-frame clones and lacks some. The sample has about 1.1 million clones; approximately 75% are singletons. Material: memory CD4+ T cells from PBMCs. Subset of the sample: CD45RA-negative fraction. The receptors originated from a man between 18 and 35 years old in good health. Some clones in this sample may be carry-over from other donors' samples.

This clone was found once. V gene TRBV29-1 combines with J gene TRBJ1-5, with unresolved D. Trimming took off 4 bases at V and 0 bases at J, with 7 bases between the two ends. CDR1 is SQVTM, CDR2 ANQGSEA, per germline. This CDR3 is 13 amino acids long. In DNA, the CDR3 is TGCAGCGTTGTCACAGATAGCAATCAGCCCCAGCATTTT. This gives the protein CSVVTDSNQPQHF.

Regarding this clone: This specimen includes other DNA sequences encoding the same CDR3. The chain has TRBV7-9 and TRBJ2-3; 7 nucleotides line up with TRBD2. The germline V gene encodes CDR1 SEHNR and CDR2 FQNEAQ (reference sequence). The V and J ends lost 1 base and 3 bases, in that order; junction bases with no gene match: 4. The CDR3 has 15 amino acids. The DNA of the CDR3 is TGTGCCAGCAGCTTAGGCGGGAGAGGGACAGATACGCAGTATTTT. This encodes CASSLGGRGTDTQYF.

The J gene is TRBJ1-2, the V gene TRBV7-2; D ambiguous. CDR1 and CDR2 from the germline V gene are SGHTA and FQGNSA. V dropped 5 bases and J dropped 1 base, with 17 bases sitting between them. This CDR3 region has 16 residues. The CDR3 DNA is TGTGCCAGCAGCACAACGTCTGGATCTCTTAACTATGGCTACACCTTC. Its protein product is CASSTTSGSLNYGYTF.

This chain uses TRBV27 with TRBJ2-3; 7 bases fit TRBD2. CDR1 and CDR2 (germline): MNHEY, SMNVEV (reference sequence). This CDR3 comprises 17 residues. The J segment lost 0 bases and the V segment lost 5 bases, leaving 11 bases of the junction unmatched. CDR3 DNA sequence: TGTGCCAGCAGTCTCTCCCGGACTAGGTGGAGCACAGATACGCAGTATTTT. It translates to CASSLSRTRWSTDTQYF.

The V gene is TRBV21-1, the J gene TRBJ1-5; the DNA was not compared with TRBD1, the D call given in the table. TRBV21-1 is assigned pseudogene status. This CDR3 has 16 residues. CDR3 region: CASSKGEQVRRQPQHF. As DNA, the CDR3 is TGTGCCAGCAGCAAGGGTGAGCAGGTCAGACGGCAGCCCCAGCATTTT.

The V and J genes are TRBV4-3 and TRBJ1-6; no definite D call. The V gene lost 1 base and the J gene lost 8 bases, with 15 bases spanning the gap. Germline CDR1 LGHNA, CDR2 YSLEER. CDR3 length: 16 amino acids. The CDR3 loop reads CASSQVLHMSYSPLHF. CDR3 sequence (DNA): TGCGCCAGCAGCCAAGTCCTCCACATGTCCTATTCACCCCTCCACTTT.

The chain carries TRBV5-8 and TRBJ1-3; D is ambiguous. Germline V lookup: CDR1 SGHTS, CDR2 YDEGEE. V dropped 4 bases and J dropped 0 bases, with 14 bases sitting between them. CDR3 length: 16 amino acids. This chain's CDR3 is CASSPGDASSGNTIYF. CDR3 bases: TGTGCCAGCAGCCCGGGAGATGCGAGCTCTGGAAACACCATATATTTT.

The chain recombines TRBV6-6 with TRBJ1-4, with 9 bases lining up with TRBD1. The length of the CDR3 is 15 residues. Germline CDR1 MNHNY, CDR2 SVGAGI (reference sequence). Trimming cost V 5 bases and J 6 bases; bases outside gene matches: 7. The CDR3 protein is CASSKQGARYEKLFF. The CDR3 DNA follows: TGTGCCAGCAGTAAACAGGGGGCCCGGTATGAAAAACTGTTTTTT.

This clone appeared once. The V call is TRBV6-6, the J call TRBJ1-1; D is ambiguous. In germline, CDR1 is MNHNY, CDR2 SVGAGI (reference sequence). CDR3 length equals 13 residues. Trimming took 2 bases from V and 1 from J, leaving 5 bases between them. CDR3 in DNA: TGTGCCAGCAGTTACGTCTCGAACACTGAAGCTTTCTTT. This translates into CASSYVSNTEAFF.

The rearrangement uses TRBV29-1 and TRBJ1-3; D is ambiguous. This CDR3 region has 14 residues. Trimming took off 7 bases at V and 4 bases at J, with 17 bases between the two ends. Per germline, CDR1 SQVTM and CDR2 ANQGSEA. CDR3 bases: TGCAGCGCCTCGGGATCACCCTCGGGAAACACCATATATTTT. This codes for CSASGSPSGNTIYF.

The V gene is TRBV6-1, the J gene TRBJ2-1; D is tentatively TRBD1 or TRBD2 (6 bases each). Trimming pared 1 base from V and 12 bases from J, leaving 13 bases between. CDR1 is MNHNS and CDR2 is SASEGT in the germline V gene. The CDR3 totals 13 residues. CDR3 in DNA: TGTGCCAGCAGTGAAGTAGTAGGAGGGGGGCAGTTCTTC. Its translation: CASSEVVGGGQFF.

The chain employs TRBV6-1 and TRBJ2-3, with a tentative D call TRBD2 (5 bases). V lost 10 bases and J 3 bases, leaving 17 bases between the germline ends. This CDR3 has 14 residues. Germline CDR1 reads MNHNS; CDR2 reads SASEGT. CDR3 protein: CATATIGSTDTQYF. The CDR3, as DNA: TGTGCCACGGCGACTATAGGTTCTACAGATACGCAGTATTTT.

The chain has TRBV6-1 and TRBJ1-5; D ambiguous. CDR1 and CDR2 from the germline V gene are MNHNS and SASEGT. The CDR3 is made up of 13 amino acids. With 4 bases removed from V and 5 bases from J, the gap between germline ends came to 9 bases. The CDR3: CASSVRPDQPQHF. Here the CDR3 DNA reads TGTGCCAGCAGTGTCCGACCCGATCAGCCCCAGCATTTT.

The chain is built from TRBV6-5 and TRBJ1-5; D is uncertain. Per the germline V gene, CDR1 is MNHEY and CDR2 is SVGAGI. V was trimmed by 6 bases and J by 0 bases, leaving 12 bases between them. The CDR3 length is 15 residues. In DNA, the CDR3 is TGTGCCAGCAGACCCGAGCCTCATAGCAATCAGCCCCAGCATTTT. As protein: CASRPEPHSNQPQHF.

The chain has TRBV28 and TRBJ1-2; 7 bases map to TRBD1. The CDR3 contains 13 residues. The junction had 6 bases not matched to a gene; V was cut back by 7 bases and J by 4 bases. Germline values: CDR1 MDHEN, CDR2 SYDVKM. Written as DNA, the CDR3 is TGTGCCAGCAAAATTACAGGGGCCTATGGCTACACCTTC. Amino acid sequence: CASKITGAYGYTF.

The V call is TRBV18, the J call TRBJ2-6; D gene ambiguous. Trimming took off 5 bases at V and 5 bases at J, with 22 bases between the two ends. Germline values: CDR1 KGHSH, CDR2 LQKENI. The CDR3 is 18 amino acids. The CDR3 protein is CASSVGKDLQSRANVLTF. The CDR3 nucleotides are TGTGCCAGCTCAGTGGGAAAGGATTTACAAAGTCGGGCCAACGTCCTGACTTTC.

The rearrangement links TRBV21-1 to TRBJ2-7; the DNA was not used to check the table's D call, TRBD2. TRBV21-1 is a documented pseudogene. The CDR3 has 10 amino acids. CDR3 sequence (DNA): TGTGCCAGCAACCAACCGGGGGGTCACTTC. As protein: CASNQPGGHF.

The chain combines TRBV6-1 with TRBJ2-3, with D tentatively TRBD2 (5 bases). Deletions cut 6 bases from V and 2 bases from J, with 12 bases between. From germline, CDR1 is MNHNS and CDR2 SASEGT. The CDR3 loop spans 14 amino acids. For the CDR3, the DNA is TGTGCCAGCAGGAAACGGGAACCCACAGATACGCAGTATTTT. Its protein product is CASRKREPTDTQYF.

Only a few counts were recorded for this clone. J is TRBJ2-7 and V is TRBV7-3; 8 nucleotides line up with TRBD2. CDR1 and CDR2 (germline): SGHTA, FQGTGA. Losses at the gene ends were 5 bases for V and 2 bases for J; bases not matched to a gene: 11. The CDR3 totals 16 residues. CDR3 nucleotide sequence: TGTGCCAGCAGCAAGGGGGGCCTAGCGGGTACCTACGAGCAGTACTTC. Translated, it gives CASSKGGLAGTYEQYF.

This clone was detected a few times. The chain couples TRBV18 to TRBJ2-1, with 8 bases identical to TRBD1. The V segment lost 2 bases and the J segment 5 bases; nucleotides outside the gene matches: 2. The germline CDR1 and CDR2 sequences are KGHSH and LQKENI. This CDR3 region has 14 residues. The CDR3 region is CASSPGQGHNEQFF. CDR3 nucleotide sequence: TGTGCCAGCTCACCAGGACAGGGCCACAATGAGCAGTTCTTC. The variable domain in full, completed from reference TRBV18 and TRBJ2-1, reads NAGVMQNPRHLVRRRGQEARLRCSPMKGHSHVYWYRQLPEEGLKFMVYLQKENIIDESGMPKERFSAEFPKEGPSILRIQQVVRGDSAAYFCASSPGQGHNEQFFGPGTRLTVL.

This clone was recorded once. The chain combines TRBV5-6 with TRBJ1-1, with 7 bases lining up with TRBD1. The CDR3 is made up of 12 amino acids. V shed 1 base and J 6 bases; nucleotides not matched to a gene: 0. Germline V gene lookup returns CDR1 SGHDT and CDR2 YYEEEE. The CDR3 loop reads CASSLTGAEAFF. In DNA, the CDR3 is TGTGCCAGCAGCTTGACAGGGGCTGAAGCTTTCTTT.

CDR3 amino acids: CAITDTRTSGSSYEQYF. DNA for the CDR3: TGTGCCATCACCGACACCAGGACTAGCGGGAGCTCCTACGAGCAGTACTTC. The chain carries TRBV10-3 and TRBJ2-5; TRBD2 matches 13 bases. The J call is doubtful: the DNA matches TRBJ2-7 better. The CDR3 is 17 amino acids. Germline lookup yields CDR1 ENHRY and CDR2 SYGVKD.

The chain carries TRBV6-1 and TRBJ1-3; no firm D call. Germline-derived CDR1 and CDR2 are MNHNS and SASEGT. This CDR3 spans 12 amino acids. The V end was cut by 8 bases, the J end by 2 bases, with 7 bases between. The CDR3 sequence: CASYSPGNTIYF. The DNA of the CDR3 is TGTGCCAGCTACAGCCCTGGAAACACCATATATTTT.

The table lists this clone with a count of one. This rearrangement joins TRBV5-6 to TRBJ2-3, with TRBD2 matching over 8 bases. There are 14 residues in the CDR3. The germline gives CDR1 SGHDT, CDR2 YYEEEE. Trimming cost V 2 bases and J 1 base; bases outside gene matches: 0. CDR3 DNA sequence: TGTGCCAGCAGCTTTAGCGGGGGCACAGATACGCAGTATTTT. It is translated as CASSFSGGTDTQYF. The full variable domain, completed using reference TRBV5-6 and TRBJ2-3, is DAGVTQSPTHLIKTRGQQVTLRCSPKSGHDTVSWYQQALGQGPQFIFQYYEEEERQRGNFPDRFSGHQFPNYSSELNVNALLLGDSALYLCASSFSGGTDTQYFGPGTRLTVL.

V is TRBV6-5 and J is TRBJ1-5, with D possibly being TRBD1 (5 bases). Trimming shortened V by 7 bases and J by 3 bases, and 10 bases separated the two germline ends. The CDR3 totals 13 residues. CDR1 and CDR2 from the germline V gene are MNHEY and SVGAGI. This CDR3 reads CASTGGSNQPQHF. Here the CDR3 DNA reads TGTGCCAGCACTGGGGGGTCCAATCAGCCCCAGCATTTT.